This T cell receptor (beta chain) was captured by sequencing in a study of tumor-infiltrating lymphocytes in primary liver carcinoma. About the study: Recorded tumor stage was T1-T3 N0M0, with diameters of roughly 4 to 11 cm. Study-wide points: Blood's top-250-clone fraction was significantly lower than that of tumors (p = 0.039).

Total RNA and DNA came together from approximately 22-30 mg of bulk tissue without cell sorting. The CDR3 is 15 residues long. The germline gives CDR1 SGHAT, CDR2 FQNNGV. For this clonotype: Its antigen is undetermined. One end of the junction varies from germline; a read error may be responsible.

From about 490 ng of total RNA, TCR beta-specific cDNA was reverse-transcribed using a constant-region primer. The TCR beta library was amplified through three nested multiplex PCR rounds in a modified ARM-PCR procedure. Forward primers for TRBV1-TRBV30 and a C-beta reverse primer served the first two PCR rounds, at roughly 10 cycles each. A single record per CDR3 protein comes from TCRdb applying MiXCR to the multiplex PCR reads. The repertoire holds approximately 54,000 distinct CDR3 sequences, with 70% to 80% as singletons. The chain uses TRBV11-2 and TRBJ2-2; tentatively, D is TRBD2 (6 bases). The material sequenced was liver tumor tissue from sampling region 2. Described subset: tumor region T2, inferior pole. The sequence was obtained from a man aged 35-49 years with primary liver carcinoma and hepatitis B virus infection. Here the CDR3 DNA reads TGTGTCAGCAGCTCCGGGGCAGCGAACACCGGGGGGCTGTTTTTT. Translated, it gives CVSSSGAANTGGLFF.